This T cell receptor beta chain was sequenced in a study of T cell changes during pregnancy in multiple sclerosis. Libraries were prepared by immunoSEQ multiplex PCR; TCRdb keeps only in-frame clonotypes and omits some of them. The sample has 50,000 to 75,000 clones; around 91% are singletons. Germline V gene sequence: CDR1 MNHEY, CDR2 SMNVEV (reference sequence). Trimming shortened V by 7 bases and J by 4 bases, and 22 bases separated the two germline ends. This CDR3 spans 17 amino acids. The clonotype was recovered from a female donor in good health, enrolled as a control in a pregnancy study. The chain has TRBV27 and TRBJ2-2; D is unresolved. Sequenced here: peripheral blood, sampled in the third trimester of pregnancy. The CDR3 region is CASTAAGKPRSTGELFF. The CDR3 region has the DNA TGTGCCAGCACCGCCGCTGGTAAGCCTCGAAGCACCGGGGAGCTGTTTTTT.